The 12 T cell receptor beta chains reported below all come from one sample, sequenced in a study of cytomegalovirus exposure and HLA in healthy donors. Vbeta (60) and Jbeta (13) primers were used in the PCR. Profiling relied on immunoSEQ multiplex PCR, and the TCRdb table lists in-frame clones only, not all of them. The repertoire has around 62,000 clones, around 80% of them found once; the top ten carry 9% to 10%. Sequencing was carried out using PBMCs. These receptor sequences come from a man aged 40-49 years in good health and CMV-seronegative.

The J gene is TRBJ1-1, the V gene TRBV13, with TRBD1 matching over 8 bases. Germline V CDR1 and CDR2: PRHDT, FYEKMQ (reference sequence). Trimming at V came to 5 bases and at J to 10 bases, leaving 3 bases not matched to a gene. The CDR3 is 11 residues long. Written as DNA, the CDR3 is TGTGCCAGCAGCCCCAGGGGGCTAGCTTTCTTT. Encoded protein: CASSPRGLAFF.

The gene calls are TRBV6-6 and TRBJ2-1, with TRBD2 matching over 12 bases. The CDR3 length is 16 residues. J was trimmed by 8 bases and V by 3 bases; bases with no gene match: 8. The germline V gene has CDR1 MNHNY and CDR2 SVGAGI (reference sequence). CDR3 bases: TGTGCCAGCAGTTATCCCCCTAGCGGGGGGGCTTATGAGCAGTTCTTC. Translation gives CASSYPPSGGAYEQFF.

This chain joins TRBV27 and TRBJ2-5; 7 nucleotides agree with TRBD2. CDR3 length: 14 amino acids. J was trimmed by 3 bases and V by 6 bases; bases with no gene match: 7. CDR1 is MNHEY, CDR2 SMNVEV, per germline (reference sequence). For the CDR3, the DNA is TGTGCCAGCAGCTTTTCGGCGGGGGAAGAGACCCAGTACTTC. Residues: CASSFSAGEETQYF.

This clone was counted a few times. The chain joins TRBV4-2 to TRBJ1-1, with 7 positions matching TRBD1. Germline CDR1 reads LGHNA; CDR2 reads YNFKEQ. The J segment lost 3 bases and the V segment lost 1 base, leaving 5 bases of the junction unmatched. The CDR3 sequence is 15 residues long. The CDR3 bases are TGTGCCAGCAGCCAAGCTGGGGACAGACACACTGAAGCTTTCTTT. It translates to CASSQAGDRHTEAFF.

This clone was seen just once. The rearrangement joins TRBV7-2 to TRBJ2-7; D is unresolved. Germline V lookup: CDR1 SGHTA, CDR2 FQGNSA. V dropped 1 base and J dropped 1 base, with 11 bases sitting between them. This CDR3 is 15 amino acids long. The CDR3 region is CASSLVGTASYEQYF. The CDR3 DNA follows: TGTGCCAGCAGCTTAGTGGGCACAGCTTCCTACGAGCAGTACTTC. Looking up the rest from reference TRBV7-2 and TRBJ2-7 gives the full variable domain: GAGVSQSPSNKVTEKGKDVELRCDPISGHTALYWYRQSLGQGLEFLIYFQGNSAPDKSGLPSDRFSAERTGGSVSTLTIQRTQQEDSAVYLCASSLVGTASYEQYFGPGTRLTVT.

The genes are TRBV11-2 and TRBJ2-5; TRBD2 is a possible D gene (6 bases). With the DNA end fitting TRBJ2-7 better, the J assignment may be wrong. CDR3 size: 15 residues. Germline values: CDR1 SGHAT, CDR2 FQNNGV. Here the CDR3 DNA reads TGTGCCAGCAGCTTAGTAGGGACTTCTACCTACGAGCAGTACTTC. Protein: CASSLVGTSTYEQYF.

V and J are TRBV5-1 and TRBJ2-7; 10 bases are shared with TRBD1. The CDR3 totals 13 residues. Germline V gives CDR1 SGHRS, CDR2 YFSETQ. J was trimmed by 9 bases and V by 5 bases; bases with no gene match: 8. The CDR3 nucleotides read TGCGCCAGCAGGGGACAGGGGCCCTCCGGGCAGTACTTC. This sequence encodes CASRGQGPSGQYF.

The V call is TRBV6-1, the J call TRBJ1-1; D remains ambiguous. Germline V gene sequence: CDR1 MNHNS, CDR2 SASEGT. Deletions cut 10 bases from V and 1 base from J, with 10 bases between. The CDR3 length is 12 residues. CDR3 in DNA: TGTGCCACAAAGCGGGGGAACACTGAAGCTTTCTTT. It is translated as CATKRGNTEAFF.

This clone appeared a few times. The V and J genes are TRBV6-5 and TRBJ2-7; 8 nucleotides match TRBD1. CDR1 is MNHEY and CDR2 is SVGAGI in the germline V gene. V gave up 6 bases and J gave up 5 bases; unmatched junction bases: 3. The CDR3 loop spans 12 amino acids. In nucleotides, the CDR3 is TGTGCCAGCAGAACGACAGGGGACGAGCAGTACTTC. Residues: CASRTTGDEQYF.

This chain joins TRBV5-1 and TRBJ2-2; the match to TRBD1 covers 8 bases. Unmatched junction bases numbered 9, after V lost 4 bases and J lost 7 bases. The germline V gene encodes CDR1 SGHRS and CDR2 YFSETQ. The CDR3 consists of 15 residues. CDR3 in amino acids: CASSLLTGAGGELFF. The CDR3 DNA reads TGCGCCAGCAGCCTTCTGACAGGGGCGGGCGGGGAGCTGTTTTTT.

The genes are TRBV11-2 and TRBJ2-1; 8 bases align to TRBD2. The CDR3 covers 15 residues. Germline-derived CDR1 and CDR2 are SGHAT and FQNNGV. V gave up 2 bases and J gave up 6 bases; unmatched junction bases: 6. CDR3 bases: TGTGCCAGCAGCTTAAATAGCGGGGCGGGCAATGAGCAGTTCTTC. Its translation: CASSLNSGAGNEQFF. The whole variable domain, remainder taken from reference TRBV11-2 and TRBJ2-1, is EAGVAQSPRYKIIEKRQSVAFWCNPISGHATLYWYQQILGQGPKLLIQFQNNGVVDDSQLPKDRFSAERLKGVDSTLKIQPAKLEDSAVYLCASSLNSGAGNEQFFGPGTRLTVL.

This clone was counted at least ten times. The chain joins TRBV2 to TRBJ1-5, with TRBD1 as a possible D gene (6 bases). This CDR3 is built from 17 residues. Trimming stripped 2 bases from V and 0 bases from J, with 14 bases between. Germline CDR1 SNHLY, CDR2 FYNNEI. The CDR3 reads CASSEWGGGISNQPQHF. CDR3 in DNA: TGTGCCAGCAGTGAATGGGGGGGCGGTATTAGCAATCAGCCCCAGCATTTT.